This TCR beta chain was sequenced in a study of cytotoxic CD8 clonotypes in ibrutinib-treated CLL. The CDR3 has 12 amino acids. In germline, CDR1 is MDHEN, CDR2 SYDVKM. V lost 2 bases and J 2 bases, leaving 3 bases between the germline ends. TCRdb's copy holds only in-frame clones and misses some; the assay was immunoSEQ multiplex PCR. The sample lists roughly 20,000 clones, 65% to 75% occurring once. This clonotype was obtained from a human donor with chronic lymphocytic leukemia. Specimen: PBMCs, collected before ibrutinib treatment. The V and J genes are TRBV28 and TRBJ1-2, with no clear D. The CDR3 coding sequence is TGTGCCAGCAGTTTACGAAACTATGGCTACACCTTC. Encoded protein: CASSLRNYGYTF.